This T cell receptor beta chain was recovered during a study of shared clonotypes between healthy human individuals. Recent acute infections and vaccinations were absent in the healthy HIV-negative adult donors. The CDR3 contains 14 residues. Germline assignment: CDR1 MNHNS and CDR2 SASEGT. V was shortened by 6 bases and J by 9 bases, with 18 bases between the two germline ends. Clones were read by immunoSEQ multiplex PCR, and TCRdb kept only the in-frame ones, dropping some. The table shows roughly 530,000 clones, with 90% to 96% occurring only once. This sequence originates from a woman aged 25 to 39 in good health. Sequencing was performed on naive CD4+ T cells sorted from blood. Subset meaning: CD45RA+ positively selected. The chain recombines TRBV6-1 with TRBJ2-1; weak D call: TRBD2 (6 bases). The CDR3 DNA sequence: TGTGCCAGCAGAGAATCGGGACTCCACGGTGAGCAGTTCTTC. Encoded protein: CASRESGLHGEQFF.